Shown below are 20 T cell receptor beta chains from a single sample sequenced in a study of blood T cell repertoires in COVID-19. Sequenced by immunoSEQ multiplex PCR; TCRdb stores in-frame clones only, minus some. Altogether about 260,000 clones are present, roughly 86% being singletons, with the ten largest covering approximately 9%. The sequencing input was peripheral blood. The receptors originated from a man between 40 and 49 years old with active or convalescent COVID-19.

This clone was recorded only once. V and J are TRBV12-3 or TRBV12-4 and TRBJ2-7; D gene uncertain. The V and J ends lost 6 bases and 6 bases respectively, with 15 bases between them. This CDR3 comprises 13 residues. The CDR3 here is CASSIRYLREQYF. The CDR3 nucleotides are TGTGCCAGCAGCATTAGATATCTACGCGAGCAGTACTTC.

V usage is TRBV7-9 and J usage is TRBJ1-1, with 7 bases identical to TRBD1. The CDR3 extends over 15 amino acids. The ends lost 3 bases at V and 1 base at J; junction bases unmatched: 5. Per germline, CDR1 SEHNR and CDR2 FQNEAQ (reference sequence). This chain's CDR3 is CASSFRDSGNTEAFF. Written as DNA, the CDR3 is TGTGCCAGCAGCTTCCGGGACAGTGGGAACACTGAAGCTTTCTTT.

V usage is TRBV6-5 and J usage is TRBJ2-5, with D possibly being TRBD2 (6 bases). This CDR3 is 13 amino acids long. Trimming cost V 0 bases and J 7 bases, with 9 bases left between them. CDR1 is MNHEY and CDR2 is SVGAGI in the germline V gene. This chain's CDR3 is CASSYSFGGTQYF. The CDR3 region has the DNA TGTGCCAGCAGTTACTCGTTCGGGGGGACCCAGTACTTC.

This chain connects TRBV7-8 to TRBJ2-2, with 8 bases lining up with TRBD2. The CDR3 consists of 15 residues. The J segment lost 3 bases and the V segment lost 8 bases, leaving 8 bases of the junction unmatched. The germline V gene encodes CDR1 SGHVS and CDR2 FQNEAQ. In DNA form, the CDR3 reads TGTGCCAGCTCCCGGGGGGGCCGGGACACCGGGGAGCTGTTTTTT. Its protein product is CASSRGGRDTGELFF.

The V call is TRBV18, the J call TRBJ2-4; TRBD1 aligns across 10 bases. This CDR3 spans 16 amino acids. Looked up from germline, CDR1 is KGHSH and CDR2 is LQKENI. The junction had 7 bases not matched to a gene; V was cut back by 1 base and J by 7 bases. In DNA form, the CDR3 reads TGTGCCAGCTCACCACTGCGGACGGGACAGGGGAACATTCAGTACTTC. Its protein product is CASSPLRTGQGNIQYF.

The genes are TRBV3-1 (or the pseudogene TRBV3-2) and TRBJ1-2, with D perhaps TRBD1 (6 bases). In germline, CDR1 is LGHDT, CDR2 YNNKEL (reference sequence). V lost 5 bases, J lost 3 bases, and 13 bases lay in between. The CDR3 is 14 residues long. In DNA, the CDR3 is TGTGCCAGCAGCTCTGATCAGGGGTACTATGGCTACACCTTC. Translation: CASSSDQGYYGYTF.

The chain joins TRBV30 to TRBJ2-5; TRBD2 might be the D (6 bases). CDR3 size: 12 residues. Trimming removed 2 bases at V and 5 bases at J, with 9 bases between. Germline V gives CDR1 GTSNPN, CDR2 SVGIG (reference sequence). In DNA, the CDR3 is TGTGCCTGGAGTCCGGAGGGGGAGACCCAGTACTTC. This codes for CAWSPEGETQYF.

The CDR3 sequence: CASRTGTRQSEQFF. The CDR3 nucleotides are TGTGCCAGTCGTACCGGGACTCGACAAAGTGAGCAGTTCTTC. The rearrangement links TRBV19 to TRBJ2-1; TRBD2 is a possible D gene (6 bases). Between the trimmed V and J ends, which lost 8 bases and 9 bases, there was a span of 20 bases. Germline CDR1 reads LNHDA; CDR2 reads SQIVND (reference sequence). CDR3 length equals 14 residues.

This clone has only one observation. The chain links TRBV7-9 to TRBJ2-2; 7 bases are a match to TRBD1. Per the germline V gene, CDR1 is SEHNR and CDR2 is FQNEAQ (reference sequence). V shed 1 base, J shed 4 bases, and the junction held 6 bases outside the gene matches. The CDR3 extends over 16 amino acids. The CDR3 spells CASSLVYRGGTGELFF. The CDR3 region has the DNA TGTGCCAGCAGCTTAGTCTACAGGGGTGGCACCGGGGAGCTGTTTTTT.

The chain is built from TRBV5-1 and TRBJ1-1, with a weak D call TRBD1 (5 bases). The CDR3 loop spans 15 amino acids. CDR1 is SGHRS, CDR2 YFSETQ, per germline. V lost 4 bases and J lost 1, with 14 bases in between. This CDR3 is CASSGLGPPNTEAFF. CDR3 DNA sequence: TGCGCCAGCAGCGGCTTGGGGCCGCCGAACACTGAAGCTTTCTTT. Full variable domain (remainder filled in from reference TRBV5-1 and TRBJ1-1): KAGVTQTPRYLIKTRGQQVTLSCSPISGHRSVSWYQQTPGQGLQFLFEYFSETQRNKGNFPGRFSGRQFSNSRSEMNVSTLELGDSALYLCASSGLGPPNTEAFFGQGTRLTVV.

The chain links TRBV2 to TRBJ1-5; D is perhaps TRBD1 (6 bases). Germline V CDR1 and CDR2: SNHLY, FYNNEI. V was clipped by 4 bases and J by 3 bases, with 10 bases between them. CDR3 length: 14 amino acids. CDR3 nucleotide sequence: TGTGCCAGCAGTGGACAGGCCCTCAATCAGCCCCAGCATTTT. It codes for CASSGQALNQPQHF.

The chain links TRBV29-1 to TRBJ2-3; 7 bases are a match to TRBD1. Trimming took 2 bases from V and 2 from J; bases not matched to a gene: 4. There are 14 residues in the CDR3. The germline V gene has CDR1 SQVTM and CDR2 ANQGSEA. The CDR3 spells CSVERDRITDTQYF. As DNA, the CDR3 is TGCAGCGTTGAACGGGACAGAATCACAGATACGCAGTATTTT.

This clone was observed once. V usage is TRBV24-1 and J usage is TRBJ1-5; D is possibly TRBD1 (6 bases). V was shortened by 4 bases and J by 6 bases, with 15 bases between the two germline ends. The CDR3 extends over 15 amino acids. Germline V gene data show CDR1 as KGHDR and CDR2 as SFDVKD. CDR3 bases: TGTGCCACCAGTGACGGTGGGGGGGGGCTTCAGCCCCAGCATTTT. This sequence encodes CATSDGGGGLQPQHF.

The chain uses TRBV12-5 and TRBJ2-7, with D perhaps matching TRBD1 (6 bases). Per the germline V gene, CDR1 is LGHNT and CDR2 is FRNRAP. The CDR3 has 17 amino acids. The germline V and J ends were trimmed by 2 bases and 0 bases, with 17 bases remaining between them. The CDR3, as DNA: TGTGCTAGTGGTTTGCTATGGGACGGACAGTCCTCCTACGAGCAGTACTTC. As protein: CASGLLWDGQSSYEQYF.

This chain links TRBV29-1 with TRBJ1-3, with TRBD1 as a possible D gene (5 bases). This CDR3 has 14 residues. Trimming pared 0 bases from V and 4 bases from J, leaving 10 bases between. The germline CDR1 and CDR2 sequences are SQVTM and ANQGSEA. The CDR3 loop is CSVEDKGLGNTIYF. CDR3 sequence (DNA): TGCAGCGTTGAAGACAAGGGGCTCGGAAACACCATATATTTT.

The genes are TRBV27 and TRBJ2-1; 7 nucleotides line up with TRBD2. Trimming took 10 bases from V and 5 from J; bases not matched to a gene: 8. The CDR3 covers 13 residues. Germline V gives CDR1 MNHEY, CDR2 SMNVEV (reference sequence). The CDR3 nucleotides read TGTGCCACCCGCCTCGGGGGGAACAATGAGCAGTTCTTC. It codes for CATRLGGNNEQFF.

The chain carries TRBV6-2 or TRBV6-3 and TRBJ1-5; D is ambiguous. The CDR3 loop spans 15 amino acids. Germline V CDR1 and CDR2: MNHEY, SVGEGT. V was cut by 3 bases and J by 0 bases, with 9 bases left in between. The CDR3 loop is CASSYHRDSNQPQHF. As DNA, the CDR3 is TGTGCCAGCAGTTATCACCGGGATAGCAATCAGCCCCAGCATTTT.

The chain employs TRBV2 and TRBJ2-7; the match to TRBD2 covers 8 bases. Trimming cost V 9 bases and J 2 bases; bases outside gene matches: 9. Germline V gene lookup returns CDR1 SNHLY and CDR2 FYNNEI. This CDR3 is built from 14 residues. The CDR3 loop is CARSGTRPPYEQYF. In nucleotides, the CDR3 is TGTGCCAGGTCCGGGACTAGACCGCCCTACGAGCAGTACTTC.

In the case of this clone: Distinct nucleotide sequences in the sample also encode this CDR3. The chain recombines TRBV11-3 with TRBJ1-2; D might be TRBD1 (6 bases). Germline CDR1 and CDR2: SGHNT and YENEEA. CDR3 length: 14 residues. Trimming pared 0 bases from V and 2 bases from J, leaving 7 bases between. The CDR3 region is CASSLDGGNYGYTF. The CDR3 DNA follows: TGTGCCAGCAGCTTAGATGGGGGCAACTATGGCTACACCTTC.

This rearrangement joins TRBV9 to TRBJ2-3, with a possible D match to TRBD2 (6 bases). The CDR3 runs to 14 residues. From germline, CDR1 is SGDLS and CDR2 YYNGEE. V was shortened by 4 bases and J by 7 bases, with 16 bases between the two germline ends. CDR3 sequence: CASSLEGRWHTQYF. CDR3 DNA: TGTGCCAGCAGCCTGGAGGGCCGGTGGCATACGCAGTATTTT.